One TCR beta chain is described in this entry. The data are from a study of blood T cell repertoires in COVID-19. Per the original methods: Estimation of nucleated cell counts was performed using reference gene primer amplification. Assay: immunoSEQ multiplex PCR; the TCRdb copy retains only in-frame clones and omits some. D and trimming come from the DNA, and the V and J calls and clone size come from that table. The sample has about 280,000 clones, around 84% seen once. Trimming removed 4 bases at V and 3 bases at J, with 6 bases between. The CDR3 spans 12 residues. Germline V lookup: CDR1 SGHTA, CDR2 FQGNSA. Enrolled through a virtual design, the participants were between 18 and 89 years of age and came from roughly 22 US areas. Participant-reported clinical history was the basis for cohort assignment. In the 2 weeks before study entry, exposed participants met a COVID-19 case, which was PCR-confirmed or clinician-diagnosed.

Sequences were obtained from PBMCs or T cells enriched from blood (not recorded which). The chain carries TRBV7-2 and TRBJ2-5, with TRBD1 as a possible D gene (5 bases). This TCR derives from a man in his forties who had been exposed to COVID-19. Here the CDR3 reads CASSWGEETQYF. The CDR3 region has the DNA TGTGCCAGCAGCTGGGGCGAAGAGACCCAGTACTTC.